Each of the 27 T cell receptor beta chains below was sequenced from the same sample in a study of blood T cell repertoires in COVID-19. TCRdb keeps only in-frame clones here, not all; method: immunoSEQ multiplex PCR. The top ten clones hold 15% to 20% of a sample with about 59,000 clones, about 93% of them seen once. Sequenced material: peripheral blood. The source is a man older than 75 with acute or convalescent COVID-19.

The genes are TRBV2 and TRBJ1-4, with D maybe TRBD1 (5 bases). The CDR3 contains 13 residues. Germline V gene data show CDR1 as SNHLY and CDR2 as FYNNEI. Trimming stripped 9 bases from V and 2 bases from J, with 10 bases between. This chain's CDR3 is CASRGGTNEKLFF. The CDR3 DNA is TGTGCCAGTCGTGGGGGGACTAATGAAAAACTGTTTTTT.

The DNA of the CDR3 is TGCGCCAGCAGCTCCTCAGGGGTCGGGACTGAAGCTTTCTTT. Its translation is CASSSSGVGTEAFF. This sequence joins TRBV5-1 and TRBJ1-1; D is possibly TRBD1 (6 bases). This CDR3 region has 14 residues. Trimming cost V 3 bases and J 5 bases, with 14 bases left between them. Germline-derived CDR1 and CDR2 are SGHRS and YFSETQ.

The chain joins TRBV6-5 to TRBJ2-7; D is perhaps TRBD1 (6 bases). This CDR3 comprises 13 residues. CDR1 MNHEY and CDR2 SVGAGI come from the germline V gene. V lost 8 bases, J lost 4 bases, and 15 bases lay in between. The CDR3 DNA reads as TGTGCCAGCGAGTCAGGGGCCGTGTACGAGCAGTACTTC. This sequence encodes CASESGAVYEQYF.

The V and J genes are TRBV5-1 and TRBJ1-5; 9 positions agree with TRBD1. Germline-derived CDR1 and CDR2 are SGHRS and YFSETQ. Trimming cost V 2 bases and J 5 bases; bases outside gene matches: 2. CDR3 length equals 14 residues. In DNA form, the CDR3 reads TGCGCCAGCAGCTTCACAGGGGGCGATCAGCCCCAGCATTTT. Residues: CASSFTGGDQPQHF. Together with reference TRBV5-1 and TRBJ1-5, the CDR3 gives the full variable domain: KAGVTQTPRYLIKTRGQQVTLSCSPISGHRSVSWYQQTPGQGLQFLFEYFSETQRNKGNFPGRFSGRQFSNSRSEMNVSTLELGDSALYLCASSFTGGDQPQHFGDGTRLSIL.

This chain links TRBV2 with TRBJ1-4; D gene ambiguous. This CDR3 comprises 15 residues. Germline assignment: CDR1 SNHLY and CDR2 FYNNEI. The germline V and J ends were trimmed by 6 bases and 5 bases, with 16 bases remaining between them. CDR3 in DNA: TGTGCCAGCAGCCTCGGAGGTCAGCCGAATGAAAAACTGTTTTTT. This sequence encodes CASSLGGQPNEKLFF.

The genes are TRBV2 and TRBJ2-7; D is uncertain. Germline loops: CDR1 SNHLY, CDR2 FYNNEI. Trimming pared 6 bases from V and 3 bases from J, leaving 9 bases between. The CDR3 runs 12 residues. CDR3 coding DNA: TGTGCCAGCAGCCGCGACAACTACGAGCAGTACTTC. Protein product: CASSRDNYEQYF.

The genes are TRBV7-9 and TRBJ1-2; the match to TRBD1 covers 8 bases. This CDR3 is built from 14 residues. The V gene end was trimmed by 4 bases and the J gene end by 7 bases; junction bases not matched to a gene: 8. CDR1 and CDR2 (germline): SEHNR, FQNEAQ (reference sequence). For the CDR3, the DNA is TGTGCCAGCAGCTACTCGGACAGGGAGGGTGGCTACACCTTC. Its translation is CASSYSDREGGYTF.

The rearrangement uses TRBV10-3 and TRBJ1-2; 7 nucleotides align to TRBD1. This CDR3 comprises 14 residues. Losses at the gene ends were 0 bases for V and 6 bases for J; bases not matched to a gene: 4. Per the germline V gene, CDR1 is ENHRY and CDR2 is SYGVKD. The CDR3 coding sequence is TGTGCCATCAGTGAGTCGACAGGGTGGAATGGCTACACCTTC. Amino acid sequence: CAISESTGWNGYTF.

The V gene is TRBV12-3 or TRBV12-4, the J gene TRBJ1-5; the match to TRBD1 covers 8 bases. The CDR3 consists of 13 residues. V lost 5 bases, J lost 6 bases, and 3 bases stayed unmatched. CDR3 bases: TGTGCCAGCAGTCGAGACAGGGGTCAGCCCCAGCATTTT. It codes for CASSRDRGQPQHF.

The chain is built from TRBV7-6 and TRBJ1-4; D perhaps matches TRBD1 (6 bases). The CDR3 consists of 16 residues. Looked up from germline, CDR1 is SGHVS and CDR2 is FNYEAQ. V dropped 6 bases and J dropped 3 bases, with 17 bases sitting between them. The CDR3 here is CASSPGSQGPNEKLFF. In nucleotides, the CDR3 is TGTGCCAGCAGTCCCGGGTCACAGGGTCCTAATGAAAAACTGTTTTTT.

This clone was seen a handful of times. The chain is built from TRBV3-1 (or the pseudogene TRBV3-2) and TRBJ2-1, with D hard to call. The CDR3 runs 15 residues. V dropped 0 bases and J dropped 8 bases, with 14 bases sitting between them. From germline, CDR1 is LGHDT and CDR2 YNNKEL (reference sequence). CDR3 bases: TGTGCCAGCAGCCAAGAGATCGGTCCTGTCCATGAGCAGTTCTTC. This sequence encodes CASSQEIGPVHEQFF.

The table lists this clone with a few counts. The chain links TRBV19 to TRBJ2-2, with 9 nucleotides matching TRBD2. The germline CDR1 and CDR2 sequences are LNHDA and SQIVND (reference sequence). CDR3 length equals 14 residues. V was pared by 7 bases and J by 5 bases, with 5 bases of the junction left unmatched. CDR3 region: CASTRSGGTGELFF. The CDR3 coding sequence is TGTGCCAGTACGCGTAGCGGGGGAACCGGGGAGCTGTTTTTT.

This chain links TRBV6-1 with TRBJ2-7; D might be TRBD1 (6 bases). The V end was cut by 1 base, the J end by 2 bases, with 12 bases between. Per germline, CDR1 MNHNS and CDR2 SASEGT. CDR3 length equals 15 residues. The CDR3 protein is CASSEVRTAAYEQYF. The CDR3 DNA reads as TGTGCCAGCAGTGAAGTCAGGACAGCCGCCTACGAGCAGTACTTC.

The rearrangement uses TRBV28 and TRBJ2-5; 10 bases are shared with TRBD2. V dropped 1 base and J dropped 2; count of bases not matched to a gene: 4. Germline-derived CDR1 and CDR2 are MDHEN and SYDVKM. This CDR3 region has 16 residues. The CDR3 DNA follows: TGTGCCAGCAGTTTATCCTTGACTAGCGGGCAAGAGACCCAGTACTTC. Its protein product is CASSLSLTSGQETQYF.

As DNA, the CDR3 is TGTGCCAGCAGTCTGGACAGGATGAACACTGAAGCTTTCTTT. This translates into CASSLDRMNTEAFF. The chain employs TRBV6-6 and TRBJ1-1; TRBD1 matches at 7 bases. Per germline, CDR1 MNHNY and CDR2 SVGAGI (reference sequence). The J segment lost 0 bases and the V segment lost 5 bases, leaving 3 bases of the junction unmatched. The CDR3 totals 14 residues.

The CDR3 coding sequence is TGCGCCAGCAGCTTGGCCGGGACTAGCACAGATACGCAGTATTTT. This codes for CASSLAGTSTDTQYF. This chain connects TRBV5-1 to TRBJ2-3; D might be TRBD2 (6 bases). V shed 0 bases and J shed 0 bases, with 8 bases lying between them. This CDR3 is built from 15 residues. The germline CDR1 and CDR2 sequences are SGHRS and YFSETQ.

This clone was observed a single time. The chain joins TRBV9 to TRBJ2-1; tentative D call: TRBD2 (7 bases). There are 15 residues in the CDR3. V was trimmed by 1 base and J by 5 bases, leaving 13 bases between them. Germline-derived CDR1 and CDR2 are SGDLS and YYNGEE. This CDR3 is CASSVRGGENNEQFF. CDR3 nucleotides: TGTGCCAGCAGCGTAAGAGGGGGGGAGAACAATGAGCAGTTCTTC. The whole variable domain, remainder taken from reference TRBV9 and TRBJ2-1, is DSGVTQTPKHLITATGQRVTLRCSPRSGDLSVYWYQQSLDQGLQFLIQYYNGEERAKGNILERFSAQQFPDLHSELNLSSLELGDSALYFCASSVRGGENNEQFFGPGTRLTVL.

In this sample, this clone turned up a few times. The chain has TRBV12-3 or TRBV12-4 and TRBJ1-2; possible D gene TRBD1, 6 bases. CDR3 length: 13 residues. Trimming pared 7 bases from V and 0 bases from J, leaving 9 bases between. The CDR3 nucleotides are TGTGCCAGCAATGACAGGACTAACTATGGCTACACCTTC. It codes for CASNDRTNYGYTF.

The CDR3, as DNA: TGTGCCAGCAGCTACTCGGACAGGGTCTATGGCTACACCTTC. As protein: CASSYSDRVYGYTF. The rearrangement uses TRBV14 and TRBJ1-2, with 8 bases that match TRBD1. J lost 4 bases, V lost 5 bases, and 6 bases had no gene match. The CDR3 consists of 14 residues. Germline values: CDR1 SGHDN, CDR2 FVKESK.

The rearrangement links TRBV3-1 (or the pseudogene TRBV3-2) to TRBJ2-1; the D is unclear. This CDR3 is 14 amino acids long. From germline, CDR1 is LGHDT and CDR2 YNNKEL (reference sequence). V lost 3 bases, J lost 0 bases, and 6 bases lay in between. CDR3 sequence reads: CASSHTSSYNEQFF. The CDR3 nucleotides are TGTGCCAGCAGCCACACGAGCTCCTACAATGAGCAGTTCTTC.

This rearrangement joins TRBV5-4 to TRBJ2-7, with TRBD1 matching 9 bases. Germline V CDR1 and CDR2: SGHNT, YYREEE (reference sequence). The CDR3 runs 15 residues. J was trimmed by 5 bases and V by 1 base; bases with no gene match: 7. CDR3 in amino acids: CASSLPGTGRNEQYF. CDR3 bases: TGTGCCAGCAGCTTGCCCGGGACAGGGCGCAACGAGCAGTACTTC.

J is TRBJ2-5 and V is TRBV3-1 (or the pseudogene TRBV3-2), with D possibly matching TRBD2 (6 bases). The V and J ends lost 2 bases and 4 bases respectively, with 11 bases between them. The CDR3 sequence is 14 residues long. Germline CDR1 and CDR2: LGHDT and YNNKEL (reference sequence). The CDR3 DNA sequence: TGTGCCAGCAGCCAAACATCGACTAGAGAGACCCAGTACTTC. Protein product: CASSQTSTRETQYF.

The chain links TRBV10-3 to TRBJ1-5; D is ambiguous. V was pared by 0 bases and J by 6 bases, with 15 bases between. Looked up from germline, CDR1 is ENHRY and CDR2 is SYGVKD. This CDR3 is 16 amino acids long. The chain's CDR3 is CAISESEARRGQPQHF. CDR3 nucleotide sequence: TGTGCCATCAGTGAGTCGGAAGCTCGGAGAGGTCAGCCCCAGCATTTT.

The rearrangement links TRBV5-1 to TRBJ2-7; D unresolved. V gave up 4 bases and J gave up 3 bases, with 11 bases separating them. Germline values: CDR1 SGHRS, CDR2 YFSETQ. The CDR3 consists of 13 residues. CDR3 nucleotides: TGCGCCAGCAGCCCGGTCGGTAACTACGAGCAGTACTTC. As protein: CASSPVGNYEQYF.

This chain connects TRBV24-1 to TRBJ2-1; TRBD1 agrees at 7 bases. Germline CDR1 KGHDR, CDR2 SFDVKD. Trimming cost V 3 bases and J 5 bases; bases outside gene matches: 6. The CDR3 spans 15 residues. The CDR3 bases are TGTGCCACCAGTGATCCGGGACAGATCGACAATGAGCAGTTCTTC. Its translation: CATSDPGQIDNEQFF.

The chain links TRBV7-6 to TRBJ2-4; TRBD2 matches at 13 bases. The CDR3 has 17 residues. V trimming: 5 bases; J trimming: 5 bases; junction bases outside the gene matches: 9. From germline, CDR1 is SGHVS and CDR2 FNYEAQ. The CDR3 loop reads CASSQLAGGPGENIQYF. The CDR3 DNA reads as TGTGCCAGCAGCCAACTAGCGGGGGGGCCGGGGGAAAACATTCAGTACTTC.

V gene TRBV19 combines with J gene TRBJ2-2; 9 positions agree with TRBD2. This CDR3 contains 18 residues. Germline trimming cut 1 base from V and 6 bases from J; bases unmatched to any gene: 12. Germline lookup yields CDR1 LNHDA and CDR2 SQIVND (reference sequence). The CDR3 region is CASSIVSGGPAGAGELFF. CDR3 bases: TGTGCCAGTAGTATAGTCAGCGGGGGGCCCGCCGGCGCCGGGGAGCTGTTTTTT.